The next 2 T cell receptor beta chains were all read from a single sample in a study of shared clonotypes between healthy human individuals. CD45RO-negative, CCR7-positively selected cells formed the naive CD8 fraction, excluding terminally differentiated effector memory CD45RA+ cells. Clones were read by immunoSEQ multiplex PCR, and TCRdb kept only the in-frame ones, dropping some. The sample includes millions of clones, roughly 95% of them seen just once. The sequenced sample was naive CD8+ T cells sorted from blood. The receptors were gathered from a young man in good health.

The rearrangement joins TRBV10-2 to TRBJ1-5, with D unresolved. The CDR3 has 15 amino acids. CDR1 WSHSY and CDR2 SAAADI come from the germline V gene. Trimming removed 2 bases from V and 4 bases from J, with 12 bases in between. DNA for the CDR3: TGCGCCAGCAGTGAGAGGGCGTCAATAAATCAGCCCCAGCATTTT. Encoded protein: CASSERASINQPQHF.

The chain links TRBV11-3 to TRBJ2-2; D remains ambiguous. Germline V gene data show CDR1 as SGHNT and CDR2 as YENEEA. Deletions cut 4 bases from V and 3 bases from J, with 9 bases between. The length of the CDR3 is 14 residues. CDR3 residues: CASSSTLDTGELFF. CDR3 nucleotide sequence: TGTGCCAGCAGCTCGACCTTAGACACCGGGGAGCTGTTTTTT.